This T cell receptor (beta chain) derives from a study of blood T cell repertoires in COVID-19. Profiled with immunoSEQ multiplex PCR; TCRdb holds only in-frame clones, not every one. Of 300,000 to 450,000 clones listed, over 75% are singletons. Seattle cases were enrolled at active infection and followed longitudinally. The germline gives CDR1 MNHEY, CDR2 SVGAGI. The trim removed 4 bases at V and 5 bases at J, leaving 11 bases unmatched. This CDR3 region has 16 residues. The clonotype comes from a woman aged 55 to 70 with COVID-19, enrolled during active disease. This chain joins TRBV6-5 and TRBJ1-2; 9 bases are a match to TRBD1. Sequencing input: peripheral blood. The CDR3 is CASSFRTGEGGYGYTF. The CDR3, as DNA: TGTGCCAGCAGTTTCCGGACAGGGGAGGGTGGGTATGGCTACACCTTC.